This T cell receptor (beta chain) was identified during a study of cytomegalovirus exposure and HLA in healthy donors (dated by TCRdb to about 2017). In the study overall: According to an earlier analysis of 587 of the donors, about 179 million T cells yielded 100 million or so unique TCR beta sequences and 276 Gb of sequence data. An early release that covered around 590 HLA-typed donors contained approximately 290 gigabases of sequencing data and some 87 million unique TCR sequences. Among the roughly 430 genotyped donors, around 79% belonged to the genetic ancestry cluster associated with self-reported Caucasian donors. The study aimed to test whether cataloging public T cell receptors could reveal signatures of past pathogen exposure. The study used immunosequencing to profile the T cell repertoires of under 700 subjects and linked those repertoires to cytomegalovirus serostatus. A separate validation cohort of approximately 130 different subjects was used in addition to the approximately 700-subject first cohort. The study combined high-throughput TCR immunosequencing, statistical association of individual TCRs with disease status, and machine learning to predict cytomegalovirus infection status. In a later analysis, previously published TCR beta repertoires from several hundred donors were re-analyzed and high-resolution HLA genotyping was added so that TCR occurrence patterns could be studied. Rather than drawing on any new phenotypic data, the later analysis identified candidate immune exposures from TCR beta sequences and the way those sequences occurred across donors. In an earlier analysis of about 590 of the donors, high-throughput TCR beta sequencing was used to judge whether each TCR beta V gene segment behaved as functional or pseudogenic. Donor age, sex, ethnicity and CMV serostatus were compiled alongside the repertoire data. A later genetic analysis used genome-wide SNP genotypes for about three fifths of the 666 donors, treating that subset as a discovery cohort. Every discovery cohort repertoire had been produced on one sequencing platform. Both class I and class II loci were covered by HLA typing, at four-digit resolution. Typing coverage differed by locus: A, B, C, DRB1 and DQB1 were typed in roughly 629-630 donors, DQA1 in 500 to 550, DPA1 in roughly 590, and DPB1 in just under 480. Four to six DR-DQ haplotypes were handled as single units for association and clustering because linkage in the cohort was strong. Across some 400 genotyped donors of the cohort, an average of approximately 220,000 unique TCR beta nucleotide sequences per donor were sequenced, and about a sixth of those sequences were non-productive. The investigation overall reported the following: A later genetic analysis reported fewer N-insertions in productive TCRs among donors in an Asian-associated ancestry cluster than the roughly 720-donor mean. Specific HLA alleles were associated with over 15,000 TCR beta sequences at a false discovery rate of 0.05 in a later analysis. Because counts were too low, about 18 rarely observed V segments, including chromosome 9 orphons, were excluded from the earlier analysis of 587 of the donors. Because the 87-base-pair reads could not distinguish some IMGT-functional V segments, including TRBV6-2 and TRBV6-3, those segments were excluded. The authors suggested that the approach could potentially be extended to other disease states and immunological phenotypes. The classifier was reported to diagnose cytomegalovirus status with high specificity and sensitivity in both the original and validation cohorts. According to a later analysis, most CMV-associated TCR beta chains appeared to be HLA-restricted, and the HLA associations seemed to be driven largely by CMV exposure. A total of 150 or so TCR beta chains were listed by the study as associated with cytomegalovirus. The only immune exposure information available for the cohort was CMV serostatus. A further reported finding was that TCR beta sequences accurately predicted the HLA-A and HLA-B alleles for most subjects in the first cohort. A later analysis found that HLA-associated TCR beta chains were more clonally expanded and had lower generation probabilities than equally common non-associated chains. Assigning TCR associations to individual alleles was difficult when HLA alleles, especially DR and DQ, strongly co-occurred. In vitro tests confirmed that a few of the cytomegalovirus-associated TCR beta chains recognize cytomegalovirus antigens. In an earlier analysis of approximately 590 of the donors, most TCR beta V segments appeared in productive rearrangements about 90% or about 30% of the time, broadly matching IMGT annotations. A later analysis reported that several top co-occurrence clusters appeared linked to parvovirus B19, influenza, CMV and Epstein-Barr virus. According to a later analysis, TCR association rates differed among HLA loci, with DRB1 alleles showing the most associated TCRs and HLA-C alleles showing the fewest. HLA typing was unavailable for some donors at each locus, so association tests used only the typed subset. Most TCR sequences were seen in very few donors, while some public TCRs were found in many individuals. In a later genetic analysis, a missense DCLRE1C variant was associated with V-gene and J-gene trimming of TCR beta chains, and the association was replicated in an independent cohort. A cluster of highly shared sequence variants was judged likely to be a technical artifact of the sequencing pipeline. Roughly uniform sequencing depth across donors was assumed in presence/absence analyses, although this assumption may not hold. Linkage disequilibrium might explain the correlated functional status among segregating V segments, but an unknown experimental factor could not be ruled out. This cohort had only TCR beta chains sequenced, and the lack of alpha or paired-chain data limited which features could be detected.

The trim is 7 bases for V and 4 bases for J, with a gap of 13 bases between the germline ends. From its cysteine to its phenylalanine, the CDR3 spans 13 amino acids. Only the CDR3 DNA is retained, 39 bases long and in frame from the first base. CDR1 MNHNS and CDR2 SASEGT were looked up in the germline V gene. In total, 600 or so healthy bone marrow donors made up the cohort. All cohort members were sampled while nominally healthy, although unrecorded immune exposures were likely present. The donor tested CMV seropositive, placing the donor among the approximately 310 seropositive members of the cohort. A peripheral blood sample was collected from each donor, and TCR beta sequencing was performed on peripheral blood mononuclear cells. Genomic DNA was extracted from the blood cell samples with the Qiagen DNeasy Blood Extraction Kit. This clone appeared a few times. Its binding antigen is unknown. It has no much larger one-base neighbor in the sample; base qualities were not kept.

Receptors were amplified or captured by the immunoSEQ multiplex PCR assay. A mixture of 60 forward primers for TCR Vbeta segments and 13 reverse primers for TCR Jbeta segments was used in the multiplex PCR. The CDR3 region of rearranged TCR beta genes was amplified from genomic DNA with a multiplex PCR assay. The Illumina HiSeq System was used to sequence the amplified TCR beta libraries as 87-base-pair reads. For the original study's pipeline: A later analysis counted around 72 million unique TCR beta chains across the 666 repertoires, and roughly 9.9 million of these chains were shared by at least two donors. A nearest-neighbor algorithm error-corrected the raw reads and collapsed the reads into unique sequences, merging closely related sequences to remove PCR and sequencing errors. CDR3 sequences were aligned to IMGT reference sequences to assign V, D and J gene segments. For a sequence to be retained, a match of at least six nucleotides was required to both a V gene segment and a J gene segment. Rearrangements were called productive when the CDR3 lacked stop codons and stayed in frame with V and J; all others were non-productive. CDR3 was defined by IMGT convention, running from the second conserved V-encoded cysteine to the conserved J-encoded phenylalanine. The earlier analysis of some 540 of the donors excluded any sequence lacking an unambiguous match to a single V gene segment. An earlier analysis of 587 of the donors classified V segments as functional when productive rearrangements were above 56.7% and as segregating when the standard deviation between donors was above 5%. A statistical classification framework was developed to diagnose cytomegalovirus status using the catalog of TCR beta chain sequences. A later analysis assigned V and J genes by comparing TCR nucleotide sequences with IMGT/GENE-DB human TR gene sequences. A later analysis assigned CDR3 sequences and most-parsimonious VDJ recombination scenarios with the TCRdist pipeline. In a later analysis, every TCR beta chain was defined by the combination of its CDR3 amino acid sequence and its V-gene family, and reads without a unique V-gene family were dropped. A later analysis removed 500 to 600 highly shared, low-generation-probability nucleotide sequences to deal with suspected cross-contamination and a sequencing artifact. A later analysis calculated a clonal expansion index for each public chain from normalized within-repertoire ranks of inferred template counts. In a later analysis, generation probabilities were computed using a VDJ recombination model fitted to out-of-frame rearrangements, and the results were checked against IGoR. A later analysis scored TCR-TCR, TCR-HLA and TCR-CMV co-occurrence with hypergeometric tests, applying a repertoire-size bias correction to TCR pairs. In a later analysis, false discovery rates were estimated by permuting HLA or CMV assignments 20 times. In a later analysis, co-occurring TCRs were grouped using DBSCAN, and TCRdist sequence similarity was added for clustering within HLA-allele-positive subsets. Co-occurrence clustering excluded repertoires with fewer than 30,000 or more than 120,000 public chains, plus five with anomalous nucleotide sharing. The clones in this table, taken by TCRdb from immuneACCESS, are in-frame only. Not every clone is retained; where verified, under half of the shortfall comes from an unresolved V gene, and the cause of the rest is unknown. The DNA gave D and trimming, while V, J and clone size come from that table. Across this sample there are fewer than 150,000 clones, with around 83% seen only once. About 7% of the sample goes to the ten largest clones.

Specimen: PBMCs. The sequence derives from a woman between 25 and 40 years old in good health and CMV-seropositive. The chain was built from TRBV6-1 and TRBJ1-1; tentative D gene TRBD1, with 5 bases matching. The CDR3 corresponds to CASKGQAVTEAFF. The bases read TGTGCCAGCAAGGGGCAGGCGGTCACTGAAGCTTTCTTT.